Listed here is a single T cell receptor (beta chain). These data are taken from a study of cytomegalovirus exposure and HLA in healthy donors. Germline CDR1 reads MNHEY; CDR2 reads SVGAGI. The CDR3 covers 14 residues. Trimming cost V 3 bases and J 4 bases; bases outside gene matches: 6. Researchers ran the PCR with 60 Vbeta and 13 Jbeta primers. TCRdb keeps only in-frame clones here, not all; method: immunoSEQ multiplex PCR. In all, the sample yields some 200,000 clones. This chain links TRBV6-5 with TRBJ2-7; 7 bases match TRBD1. The material sequenced was PBMCs. The receptor's source is a man under 40 in good health and CMV-seronegative. CDR3 bases: TGTGCCAGCAGTTATGCGAGGGACAGTTACGAGCAGTACTTC. Translating it yields CASSYARDSYEQYF.